Following are 20 T cell receptor beta chains from one sample sequenced in a study of T cells after yellow fever vaccination (dated by TCRdb to between 2017 and 2020). Libraries were prepared through 5' RACE. Sequencing took place on an Illumina NovaSeq 6000. TCRdb took the public reads, trimmed them with fastp at Q25, ran MiXCR for clone calling and kept in-frame beta chains. Entries are consolidated by CDR3 protein sequence, retaining the most common genes and DNA. The sample table contains fewer than 350,000 distinct CDR3 sequences; only one count was recorded for 3.6% of them. The top ten clonotypes cover about a quarter of the sample. The sample's treatment or condition label, in plain terms: live attenuated yellow fever vaccine strain. This sample comprised PBMCs, obtained on the day of the yellow fever booster vaccination. These receptors all come from a man younger than 30 who received the YFV17D yellow fever vaccine.

The J gene is TRBJ1-3, the V gene TRBV20-1; tentative D call: TRBD1 (5 bases). The V end was cut by 7 bases, the J end by 0 bases, with 7 bases between. The CDR3 spans 12 residues. CDR1 is DFQATT, CDR2 SNEGSKA, per germline (reference sequence). The CDR3 protein is CSGGDSGNTIYF. The CDR3, as DNA: TGCAGTGGGGGGGACTCTGGAAACACCATATATTTT.

Only a few counts were recorded for this clonotype. V is TRBV10-3 and J is TRBJ2-6; D possibly matches TRBD1 or TRBD2 (5 bases each). CDR3 length equals 17 residues. Trimming stripped 7 bases from V and 0 bases from J, with 16 bases between. The V gene's germline CDR1 is ENHRY and CDR2 SYGVKD. The CDR3 loop reads CAINPGQDFSGANVLTF. In DNA, the CDR3 is TGTGCCATCAATCCGGGGCAGGACTTCTCTGGGGCCAACGTCCTGACTTTC.

The table lists this clonotype with many counts. The gene calls are TRBV24-1 and TRBJ1-5; no definite D call. The CDR3 loop spans 14 amino acids. Germline V lookup: CDR1 KGHDR, CDR2 SFDVKD. Trimming cost V 6 bases and J 0 bases, with 8 bases left between them. The CDR3 here is CATSSRYSNQPQHF. CDR3 DNA sequence: TGTGCCACCAGTTCCAGATATAGCAATCAGCCCCAGCATTTT.

This clonotype came up many times. The V gene is TRBV7-9, the J gene TRBJ2-4; no reliable D call. V was pared by 6 bases and J by 8 bases, with 11 bases between. This CDR3 has 12 amino acids. Looked up from germline, CDR1 is SEHNR and CDR2 is FQNEAQ (reference sequence). CDR3 DNA: TGTGCCAGCAGTCATCAGGTTGACATTCAGTACTTC. Residues: CASSHQVDIQYF.

V is TRBV3-1 and J is TRBJ2-3; tentatively, D is TRBD1 (5 bases). Deletions cut 0 bases from V and 10 bases from J, with 14 bases between. In germline, CDR1 is LGHDT, CDR2 YNNKEL (reference sequence). The CDR3 is 14 amino acids. The chain's CDR3 is CASSQEPGVGAQYF. In nucleotides, the CDR3 is TGTGCCAGCAGCCAAGAACCAGGCGTAGGGGCGCAGTATTTT.

This clonotype was picked up a small number of times. This chain joins TRBV20-1 and TRBJ1-4; 9 bases are shared with TRBD1. V was clipped by 4 bases and J by 8 bases; unmatched bases: 5. Germline CDR1 DFQATT, CDR2 SNEGSKA (reference sequence). The CDR3 is made up of 13 amino acids. The CDR3 DNA sequence: TGCAGTGCTATGCTGACAGGGGGGGAAAAACTGTTTTTT. As protein: CSAMLTGGEKLFF.

The chain combines TRBV5-1 with TRBJ1-5; a weak D match, TRBD1 (5 bases). CDR3 length equals 16 residues. The V end lost 1 base, the J end lost 3 bases, and 14 bases lay between the germline ends. Per the germline V gene, CDR1 is SGHRS and CDR2 is YFSETQ. The CDR3 spells CASSLYGRGDNQPQHF. For the CDR3, the DNA is TGCGCCAGCAGCTTGTATGGGCGGGGGGACAATCAGCCCCAGCATTTT.

There are a few counts of this clonotype. For the CDR3, the DNA is TGTGCCAGCAGCTTAATAGGGTCGTACAATGAGCAGTTCTTC. It yields the protein CASSLIGSYNEQFF. This chain links TRBV7-9 with TRBJ2-1, with D hard to call. The CDR3 length is 14 residues. Trimming cost V 2 bases and J 4 bases, with 9 bases left between them. The V gene's germline CDR1 is SEHNR and CDR2 FQNEAQ (reference sequence).

The rearrangement links TRBV4-1 to TRBJ2-2; 11 positions match TRBD2. Germline CDR1 is MGHRA and CDR2 is YSYEKL. This CDR3 is built from 14 residues. V trimming: 3 bases; J trimming: 6 bases; junction bases outside the gene matches: 0. CDR3 amino acids: CASSQGLAAGELFF. The CDR3 DNA reads TGCGCCAGCAGCCAGGGACTAGCGGCCGGGGAGCTGTTTTTT.

In its sample, this clonotype was seen a few times. J is TRBJ1-2 and V is TRBV28; D ambiguous. The CDR3 spans 15 residues. Trimming pared 4 bases from V and 7 bases from J, leaving 19 bases between. The V gene's germline CDR1 is MDHEN and CDR2 SYDVKM. The CDR3, as DNA: TGTGCCAGCAGTTCTCGGGCCGCCTGGGCACTTGGCTACACCTTC. This translates into CASSSRAAWALGYTF.

This clonotype was picked up a small number of times. The chain links TRBV12-3 or TRBV12-4 to TRBJ2-3; perhaps D is TRBD1 or TRBD2 (6 bases each). This CDR3 has 13 amino acids. Trimming cost V 8 bases and J 4 bases, with 13 bases left between them. This chain's CDR3 is CASRLGGSDTQYF. In nucleotides, the CDR3 is TGTGCCAGCCGGTTAGGGGGGTCAGATACGCAGTATTTT.

This clonotype was picked up a small number of times. The rearrangement links TRBV29-1 to TRBJ2-5, with no clear D. CDR1 SQVTM and CDR2 ANQGSEA come from the germline V gene. Trimming pared 4 bases from V and 5 bases from J, leaving 5 bases between. The CDR3 contains 10 residues. The CDR3 here is CSVGRETQYF. DNA of the CDR3: TGCAGCGTTGGGCGGGAGACCCAGTACTTC. Using reference TRBV29-1 and TRBJ2-5 for the parts outside the CDR3, the full variable domain is SAVISQKPSRDICQRGTSLTIQCQVDSQVTMMFWYRQQPGQSLTLIATANQGSEATYESGFVIDKFPISRPNLTFSTLTVSNMSPEDSSIYLCSVGRETQYFGPGTRLLVL.

This clonotype was counted ten times or more. J is TRBJ2-2 and V is TRBV20-1; 9 bases agree with TRBD2. Looked up from germline, CDR1 is DFQATT and CDR2 is SNEGSKA (reference sequence). The length of the CDR3 is 16 residues. The V segment lost 6 bases and the J segment 2 bases; nucleotides outside the gene matches: 10. CDR3 nucleotides: TGCAGTGCATCCCTTAGCGGGGGTTATAACACCGGGGAGCTGTTTTTT. Translating gives CSASLSGGYNTGELFF.

The chain recombines TRBV3-1 with TRBJ1-6; no clear D. Germline assignment: CDR1 LGHDT and CDR2 YNNKEL (reference sequence). Trimming stripped 0 bases from V and 10 bases from J, with 7 bases between. This CDR3 has 13 residues. CDR3 coding DNA: TGTGCCAGCAGCCAAGATCTTTGGTCACCCCTCCACTTT. It encodes CASSQDLWSPLHF.

This clonotype was found a few times. The V and J genes are TRBV5-1 and TRBJ1-2; D ambiguous. The CDR3 covers 13 residues. Deletions cut 5 bases from V and 8 bases from J, with 16 bases between. Germline CDR1 SGHRS, CDR2 YFSETQ. CDR3 nucleotides: TGCGCCAGCAGGCCTGGGTCAGTTAGAGGCTACACCTTC. Translating it yields CASRPGSVRGYTF.

This clonotype was observed a handful of times. V and J are TRBV20-1 and TRBJ1-2; D is ambiguous. V lost 6 bases to trimming and J lost 4 bases, with 12 bases between them. Germline loops: CDR1 DFQATT, CDR2 SNEGSKA (reference sequence). The CDR3 loop spans 12 amino acids. CDR3 in DNA: TGCAGTGCCGGAGGACTCCTCTATGGCTACACCTTC. It yields the protein CSAGGLLYGYTF.

This clonotype has at least ten counts. The chain uses TRBV20-1 and TRBJ2-2, with TRBD2 matching 11 bases. This CDR3 has 14 residues. Trimming removed 5 bases from V and 6 bases from J; junction bases left unmatched: 5. Germline V CDR1 and CDR2: DFQATT, SNEGSKA (reference sequence). CDR3 DNA sequence: TGCAGTGCTGGTTTAGCGGGGGGGGCCGGGGAGCTGTTTTTT. This codes for CSAGLAGGAGELFF.

This clonotype was observed a handful of times. J is TRBJ1-2 and V is TRBV18; D is ambiguous. The CDR3 has 14 amino acids. Trimming pared 3 bases from V and 4 bases from J, leaving 12 bases between. Germline V gene lookup returns CDR1 KGHSH and CDR2 LQKENI. CDR3 amino acids: CASSPASDSYGYTF. The DNA for the CDR3 is TGTGCCAGCTCACCGGCATCTGATTCCTATGGCTACACCTTC.

The chain carries TRBV7-2 and TRBJ2-7, with 11 nucleotides matching TRBD2. Germline assignment: CDR1 SGHTA and CDR2 FQGNSA. The CDR3 is 14 amino acids. The J segment lost 7 bases and the V segment lost 4 bases, leaving 6 bases of the junction unmatched. The CDR3, as DNA: TGTGCCAGCAGCTCGACTAGCGGGGCGGTGGAGCAGTACTTC. Protein sequence: CASSSTSGAVEQYF.

This clonotype was counted at least ten times. V and J are TRBV7-2 and TRBJ2-5; D tentatively fits TRBD1 or TRBD2 (5 bases each). The CDR3 covers 14 residues. Germline-derived CDR1 and CDR2 are SGHTA and FQGNSA. The V and J ends lost 5 bases and 1 base respectively, with 11 bases between them. The CDR3 is CASSHNGAQETQYF. In DNA form, the CDR3 reads TGTGCCAGCAGCCACAACGGGGCCCAAGAGACCCAGTACTTC. Supplemented by reference TRBV7-2 and TRBJ2-5, the full variable domain reads GAGVSQSPSNKVTEKGKDVELRCDPISGHTALYWYRQSLGQGLEFLIYFQGNSAPDKSGLPSDRFSAERTGGSVSTLTIQRTQQEDSAVYLCASSHNGAQETQYFGPGTRLLVL.